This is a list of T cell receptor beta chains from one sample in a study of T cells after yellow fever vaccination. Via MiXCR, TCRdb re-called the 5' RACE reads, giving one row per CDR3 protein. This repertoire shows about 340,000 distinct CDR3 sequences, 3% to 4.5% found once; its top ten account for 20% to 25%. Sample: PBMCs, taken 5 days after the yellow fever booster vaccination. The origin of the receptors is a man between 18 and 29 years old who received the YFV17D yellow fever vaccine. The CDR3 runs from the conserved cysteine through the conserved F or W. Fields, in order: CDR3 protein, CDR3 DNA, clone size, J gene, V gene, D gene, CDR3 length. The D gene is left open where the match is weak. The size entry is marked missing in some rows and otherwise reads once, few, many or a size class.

CDR3 protein: CASSLPDRGRTEAFF
CDR3 DNA: TGTGCCAGCAGCTTGCCAGACAGGGGGCGAACTGAAGCTTTCTTT
clone size: many
J gene: TRBJ1-1
V gene: TRBV5-4
D gene: TRBD1
CDR3 length: 15

CDR3 protein: CASSLVPGQGETQYF
CDR3 DNA: TGTGCCAGCAGCTTAGTCCCCGGACAGGGTGAGACCCAGTACTTC
clone size: many
J gene: TRBJ2-5
V gene: TRBV7-2
D gene: TRBD1
CDR3 length: 15

CDR3 protein: CASSPILGDYEQYF
CDR3 DNA: TGTGCCAGCAGCCCCATCTTGGGTGACTACGAGCAGTACTTC
clone size: .
J gene: TRBJ2-7
V gene: TRBV14
D gene: .
CDR3 length: 14

CDR3 protein: CATQTGPDTEAFF
CDR3 DNA: TGTGCCACCCAAACAGGGCCGGACACTGAAGCTTTCTTT
clone size: few
J gene: TRBJ1-1
V gene: TRBV6-1
D gene: .
CDR3 length: 13

CDR3 protein: CASSQVPGGANYGYTF
CDR3 DNA: TGCGCCAGCAGCCAAGTCCCGGGAGGAGCTAACTATGGCTACACCTTC
clone size: many
J gene: TRBJ1-2
V gene: TRBV4-1
D gene: .
CDR3 length: 16

CDR3 protein: CASRRPGQGAGELFF
CDR3 DNA: TGTGCCAGCAGAAGACCGGGACAGGGCGCCGGGGAGCTGTTTTTT
clone size: many
J gene: TRBJ2-2
V gene: TRBV6-1
D gene: TRBD1
CDR3 length: 15

CDR3 protein: CASSLPPGMDTGELFF
CDR3 DNA: TGTGCCAGCAGTCTCCCCCCAGGGATGGACACCGGGGAGCTGTTTTTT
clone size: few
J gene: TRBJ2-2
V gene: TRBV6-2/TRBV6-3
D gene: .
CDR3 length: 16

CDR3 protein: CASSSGTSGDFVTDTQYF
CDR3 DNA: TGTGCCAGCAGCTCCGGGACTAGCGGGGACTTCGTCACAGATACGCAGTATTTT
clone size: many
J gene: TRBJ2-3
V gene: TRBV5-4
D gene: TRBD2
CDR3 length: 18

CDR3 protein: CATSRGNTEAFF
CDR3 DNA: TGTGCCACCAGTCGGGGGAACACTGAAGCTTTCTTT
clone size: .
J gene: TRBJ1-1
V gene: TRBV24-1
D gene: .
CDR3 length: 12

CDR3 protein: CASSPVDLGDTEAFF
CDR3 DNA: TGTGCCAGCAGCCCCGTGGACCTCGGGGACACTGAAGCTTTCTTT
clone size: few
J gene: TRBJ1-1
V gene: TRBV5-4
D gene: .
CDR3 length: 15

CDR3 protein: CASSTAGGAYNSPLHF
CDR3 DNA: TGTGCCAGCAGTACAGCGGGGGGCGCGTATAATTCACCCCTCCACTTT
clone size: .
J gene: TRBJ1-6
V gene: TRBV27
D gene: .
CDR3 length: 16

CDR3 protein: CASSKQGNRETQYF
CDR3 DNA: TGTGCCAGCAGCAAACAGGGTAACCGAGAGACCCAGTACTTC
clone size: .
J gene: TRBJ2-5
V gene: TRBV7-9
D gene: .
CDR3 length: 14

CDR3 protein: CASSILAGANEQFF
CDR3 DNA: TGTGCCAGCAGTATACTAGCGGGGGCAAATGAGCAGTTCTTC
clone size: few
J gene: TRBJ2-1
V gene: TRBV27
D gene: TRBD2
CDR3 length: 14

CDR3 protein: CASRGPSTQYF
CDR3 DNA: TGTGCCAGCAGGGGTCCGTCGACCCAGTACTTC
clone size: many
J gene: TRBJ2-5
V gene: TRBV12-3/TRBV12-4
D gene: .
CDR3 length: 11

CDR3 protein: CASSQGRDTEAFF
CDR3 DNA: TGTGCCAGCTCACAGGGTCGGGACACTGAAGCTTTCTTT
clone size: many
J gene: TRBJ1-1
V gene: TRBV18
D gene: .
CDR3 length: 13

CDR3 protein: CASSLEGGFETQYF
CDR3 DNA: TGCGCCAGCAGCTTGGAAGGGGGTTTCGAGACCCAGTACTTC
clone size: few
J gene: TRBJ2-5
V gene: TRBV5-1
D gene: .
CDR3 length: 14

CDR3 protein: CASSPPSSTEAFF
CDR3 DNA: TGTGCCAGCAGCCCCCCCTCATCCACTGAAGCTTTCTTT
clone size: many
J gene: TRBJ1-1
V gene: TRBV7-6
D gene: .
CDR3 length: 13

CDR3 protein: CSAQDLGLNTEAFF
CDR3 DNA: TGCAGTGCTCAAGACCTGGGCCTGAACACTGAAGCTTTCTTT
clone size: .
J gene: TRBJ1-1
V gene: TRBV20-1
D gene: .
CDR3 length: 14

CDR3 protein: CASRPDRNTEAFF
CDR3 DNA: TGTGCCAGCAGACCGGACAGGAACACTGAAGCTTTCTTT
clone size: few
J gene: TRBJ1-1
V gene: TRBV7-2
D gene: .
CDR3 length: 13

CDR3 protein: CASSVTPGQGTYEQYF
CDR3 DNA: TGTGCCAGCAGTGTGACTCCGGGACAGGGGACCTACGAGCAGTACTTC
clone size: few
J gene: TRBJ2-7
V gene: TRBV2
D gene: TRBD1
CDR3 length: 16

CDR3 protein: CASSPGSGFWEKLFF
CDR3 DNA: TGTGCCAGCAGCCCTGGGAGCGGTTTTTGGGAAAAACTGTTTTTT
clone size: .
J gene: TRBJ1-4
V gene: TRBV12-3/TRBV12-4
D gene: .
CDR3 length: 15

CDR3 protein: CSARYTSGAGELFF
CDR3 DNA: TGCAGTGCTAGGTACACTAGCGGGGCCGGGGAGCTGTTTTTT
clone size: few
J gene: TRBJ2-2
V gene: TRBV20-1
D gene: TRBD2
CDR3 length: 14

CDR3 protein: CAINSADYGYTF
CDR3 DNA: TGTGCCATCAACTCAGCCGACTATGGCTACACCTTC
clone size: few
J gene: TRBJ1-2
V gene: TRBV10-3
D gene: .
CDR3 length: 12

CDR3 protein: CASSLPGQGNTIYF
CDR3 DNA: TGTGCCAGCAGTTTACCGGGACAGGGGAACACCATATATTTT
clone size: few
J gene: TRBJ1-3
V gene: TRBV11-2
D gene: TRBD1
CDR3 length: 14

CDR3 protein: CATHTNYGYTF
CDR3 DNA: TGTGCCACCCATACGAACTATGGCTACACCTTC
clone size: .
J gene: TRBJ1-2
V gene: TRBV12-3/TRBV12-4
D gene: .
CDR3 length: 11

CDR3 protein: CASSRTGQVYGYTF
CDR3 DNA: TGTGCCAGCAGCCGAACGGGACAGGTCTATGGCTACACCTTC
clone size: few
J gene: TRBJ1-2
V gene: TRBV6-2/TRBV6-3
D gene: TRBD1
CDR3 length: 14

CDR3 protein: CASSFLGGAGTDTQYF
CDR3 DNA: TGTGCCAGCAGCTTTTTGGGGGGGGCCGGCACAGATACGCAGTATTTT
clone size: .
J gene: TRBJ2-3
V gene: TRBV5-6
D gene: .
CDR3 length: 16

CDR3 protein: CASSRTGGTKNIQYF
CDR3 DNA: TGTGCCAGCAGCCGGACTGGGGGGACCAAAAACATTCAGTACTTC
clone size: many
J gene: TRBJ2-4
V gene: TRBV11-2
D gene: .
CDR3 length: 15

CDR3 protein: CASSYQSYEQYF
CDR3 DNA: TGTGCCAGCAGTTACCAGTCCTACGAGCAGTACTTC
clone size: few
J gene: TRBJ2-7
V gene: TRBV6-2/TRBV6-3
D gene: .
CDR3 length: 12

CDR3 protein: CASSHLFPQLAGGFADTQYF
CDR3 DNA: TGTGCCAGCAGCCACCTTTTCCCCCAACTAGCGGGGGGCTTTGCAGATACGCAGTATTTT
clone size: many
J gene: TRBJ2-3
V gene: TRBV14
D gene: TRBD2
CDR3 length: 20

CDR3 protein: CASSFSGGATTSEQYF
CDR3 DNA: TGTGCCAGTAGTTTCTCTGGGGGCGCGACGACTTCCGAGCAGTACTTC
clone size: few
J gene: TRBJ2-7
V gene: TRBV19
D gene: .
CDR3 length: 16

CDR3 protein: CASRGLARYNEQFF
CDR3 DNA: TGTGCCAGTAGGGGACTAGCGAGATACAATGAGCAGTTCTTC
clone size: many
J gene: TRBJ2-1
V gene: TRBV19
D gene: TRBD2
CDR3 length: 14

CDR3 protein: CASRSGEWAYGYTF
CDR3 DNA: TGTGCCAGCAGATCCGGTGAATGGGCCTATGGCTACACCTTC
clone size: many
J gene: TRBJ1-2
V gene: TRBV6-2/TRBV6-3
D gene: .
CDR3 length: 14

CDR3 protein: CSAVGGVDTIYF
CDR3 DNA: TGCAGTGCCGTTGGGGGGGTCGACACCATATATTTT
clone size: few
J gene: TRBJ1-3
V gene: TRBV20-1
D gene: .
CDR3 length: 12

CDR3 protein: CASSSGKGTVDTQYF
CDR3 DNA: TGTGCCAGCAGTTCCGGGAAGGGGACCGTAGATACGCAGTATTTT
clone size: few
J gene: TRBJ2-3
V gene: TRBV25-1
D gene: .
CDR3 length: 15

CDR3 protein: CASSSGIGETQYF
CDR3 DNA: TGTGCCAGCAGTTCCGGGATTGGAGAGACCCAGTACTTC
clone size: many
J gene: TRBJ2-5
V gene: TRBV12-3/TRBV12-4
D gene: .
CDR3 length: 13

CDR3 protein: CASSSTHWADTQYF
CDR3 DNA: TGTGCCAGCAGTTCGACTCATTGGGCAGATACGCAGTATTTT
clone size: few
J gene: TRBJ2-3
V gene: TRBV6-2/TRBV6-3
D gene: .
CDR3 length: 14

CDR3 protein: CASSPTWGDARQETQYF
CDR3 DNA: TGTGCCAGCAGCCCTACCTGGGGGGACGCCAGACAAGAGACCCAGTACTTC
clone size: .
J gene: TRBJ2-5
V gene: TRBV3-1
D gene: .
CDR3 length: 17

CDR3 protein: CSAPLTSGGGDTQYF
CDR3 DNA: TGCAGTGCTCCCCTGACTAGCGGGGGTGGGGATACGCAGTATTTT
clone size: few
J gene: TRBJ2-3
V gene: TRBV20-1
D gene: TRBD2
CDR3 length: 15

CDR3 protein: CASSYGTAGAQYF
CDR3 DNA: TGTGCCAGCAGTTACGGGACAGCGGGTGCGCAGTATTTT
clone size: .
J gene: TRBJ2-3
V gene: TRBV6-2/TRBV6-3
D gene: .
CDR3 length: 13

CDR3 protein: CSVEFLGPDTQYF
CDR3 DNA: TGCAGCGTTGAATTTCTGGGCCCAGATACGCAGTATTTT
clone size: many
J gene: TRBJ2-3
V gene: TRBV29-1
D gene: .
CDR3 length: 13